Sequencing of this T cell receptor beta chain was carried out in a study of blood T cell repertoires in COVID-19. With 4 bases removed from V and 1 base from J, the gap between germline ends came to 8 bases. The CDR3 totals 14 residues. Germline values: CDR1 LNHDA, CDR2 SQIVND (reference sequence). Measured with immunoSEQ multiplex PCR; TCRdb has only the in-frame clones, and not every one. The sample contains about 72,000 clones, just over 85% of which appear only once. The clonotype was recovered from a man in his 70s with active or convalescent COVID-19. The sample was peripheral blood. This sequence joins TRBV19 and TRBJ2-1; maybe TRBD2 (6 bases). The CDR3 sequence: CASSTGESYNEQFF. The CDR3, as DNA: TGTGCCAGTAGTACGGGGGAGTCCTACAATGAGCAGTTCTTC.